The rows below give T cell receptor beta chains drawn from one sample of a study of technical replicates of blood from a few donors. Assay used: immunoSEQ multiplex PCR; TCRdb lists only in-frame clones, some missing. The sample carries about 72,000 clones, 92% recorded once. The sample taken for sequencing was T cells isolated from PBMCs. Source of these receptors: a human donor in good health. Each CDR3 is given with its conserved first and last residue. A D gene is named only where the DNA matches it firmly. Clone sizes are given selectively: once, few, many, or a class where the clone is expanded.

j_call clone_size v_call d_call cdr3_aa cdr3_nt
TRBJ1-1 . TRBV30 . CAWRGRTVNTEAFF TGTGCCTGGAGGGGCCGGACTGTGAACACTGAAGCTTTCTTT
TRBJ2-6 . TRBV7-6 . CASSLEIGLRSGANVLTF TGTGCCAGCAGCTTAGAAATTGGCCTTCGCTCTGGGGCCAACGTCCTGACTTTC
TRBJ1-4 . TRBV7-9 TRBD1 CASSLEGTGWANEKLFF TGTGCCAGCAGCTTAGAAGGGACAGGATGGGCTAATGAAAAACTGTTTTTT
TRBJ1-2 . TRBV19 . CASSLATVIYGYTF TGTGCCAGTAGTCTGGCGACAGTTATCTATGGCTACACCTTC
TRBJ1-2 . TRBV29-1 . CSVEEGGDYGYTF TGCAGCGTTGAAGAAGGGGGAGACTATGGCTACACCTTC
TRBJ2-7 . TRBV30 TRBD1 CACLTGITYEQYF TGTGCCTGCTTGACAGGGATAACCTACGAGCAGTACTTC
TRBJ1-1 . TRBV7-3 . CASSLSQNTEAFF TGTGCCAGCAGCCTGTCACAGAACACTGAAGCTTTCTTT
TRBJ1-4 . TRBV4-3 . CASSQDYRGGEKLFF TGCGCCAGCAGCCAAGATTATAGGGGCGGAGAAAAACTGTTTTTT
TRBJ2-7 . TRBV9 TRBD2 CASSVVSLAETYEQYF TGTGCCAGCAGCGTAGTCAGCCTAGCGGAAACCTACGAGCAGTACTTC
TRBJ2-2 once TRBV29-1 . CTTVLANTGELFF TGCACCACTGTACTAGCGAACACCGGGGAGCTGTTTTTT
TRBJ2-5 . TRBV28 TRBD1 CASTLGQGAGETQYF TGTGCCAGCACCTTGGGACAGGGGGCCGGGGAGACCCAGTACTTC
TRBJ2-3 . TRBV5-6 TRBD2 CASSLAGGTDTQYF TGTGCCAGCAGCTTGGCGGGAGGGACAGATACGCAGTATTTT
TRBJ1-1 . TRBV6-6 . CASSYVNTEAFF TGTGCCAGCAGTTATGTAAACACTGAAGCTTTCTTT
TRBJ1-5 . TRBV6-1 TRBD1 CATTEIDRGNQPQHF TGTGCCACCACAGAAATCGACAGGGGAAATCAGCCCCAGCATTTT
TRBJ2-7 . TRBV7-2 . CASSLSSLSYEQYF TGTGCCAGCAGCCTCTCGTCACTATCCTACGAGCAGTACTTC
TRBJ1-5 . TRBV4-1 . CASSQEQGTSSQPQHF TGCGCCAGCAGCCAAGAGCAGGGGACGAGTTCTCAGCCCCAGCATTTT
TRBJ2-3 . TRBV4-2 TRBD2 CASSQEKAGGYTDTQYF TGTGCCAGCAGCCAAGAAAAGGCGGGAGGGTACACAGATACGCAGTATTTT
TRBJ2-7 . TRBV27 TRBD1 CASSPPRGTGIHEQYF TGTGCCAGCAGCCCACCGAGGGGGACAGGGATCCACGAGCAGTACTTC
TRBJ1-4 . TRBV19 . CASSIGGDREKLFF TGTGCCAGTAGTATAGGCGGTGATAGAGAAAAACTGTTTTTT
TRBJ1-1 . TRBV7-2 . CASSLTGIEAFF TGTGCCAGCAGCCTCACCGGGATTGAAGCTTTCTTT
TRBJ1-1 . TRBV10-2 . CASSDTGRATEAFF TGCGCCAGCAGCGATACAGGGAGGGCAACTGAAGCTTTCTTT
TRBJ2-7 . TRBV9 . CASRTDSYEQYF TGTGCCAGCAGGACGGACAGTTACGAGCAGTACTTC
TRBJ1-3 few TRBV30 TRBD1 CAWSPGGSFSGNTIYF TGTGCCTGGAGCCCAGGGGGCTCCTTCTCTGGAAACACCATATATTTT
TRBJ2-1 . TRBV11-3 . CASSLGGRGEQFF TGTGCCAGCAGCTTGGGGGGGCGAGGTGAGCAGTTCTTC
TRBJ2-2 . TRBV15 . CATSTAGGQDTGELFF TGTGCCACCAGCACAGCCGGGGGGCAGGACACCGGGGAGCTGTTTTTT
TRBJ2-7 . TRBV7-8 . CASSRNTGQGSYEQYF TGTGCCAGCAGCCGGAACACGGGACAAGGCTCCTACGAGCAGTACTTC
TRBJ2-7 . TRBV29-1 TRBD1 CSVEEQGMYEQYF TGCAGCGTTGAAGAACAGGGGATGTACGAGCAGTACTTC
TRBJ2-7 . TRBV28 . CASKGGSDNSYEQYF TGTGCCAGCAAGGGGGGGAGCGACAACTCCTACGAGCAGTACTTC
TRBJ1-5 . TRBV9 . CASSVNGGRQPQHF TGTGCCAGCAGCGTGAATGGGGGGAGACAGCCCCAGCATTTT
TRBJ1-5 . TRBV4-1 . CASSQEGGLQPQHF TGCGCCAGCAGCCAAGAGGGAGGGTTACAGCCCCAGCATTTT
TRBJ1-2 . TRBV5-1 TRBD1 CASSINPGQGNGGYTF TGCGCCAGCAGCATCAATCCGGGACAGGGGAACGGTGGCTACACCTTC
TRBJ2-5 . TRBV6-1 . CASSGAVQETQYF TGTGCCAGCAGTGGGGCAGTCCAAGAGACCCAGTACTTC
TRBJ1-4 . TRBV6-6 TRBD1 CASDRVGTNEKLFF TGTGCCAGCGACAGGGTAGGAACTAATGAAAAACTGTTTTTT
TRBJ2-7 . TRBV5-6 . CASSGGTASYEQYF TGTGCCAGCAGCGGCGGGACTGCCTCCTACGAGCAGTACTTC
TRBJ2-7 . TRBV15 TRBD2 CATSRDSGGEQYF TGTGCCACCAGCAGAGATAGCGGGGGCGAGCAGTACTTC
TRBJ2-7 . TRBV6-5 TRBD1 CASRLGQGGSYEQYF TGTGCCAGCAGACTTGGACAGGGTGGTTCGTACGAGCAGTACTTC
TRBJ2-7 . TRBV5-5 . CASSPTGIQGYEQYF TGTGCCAGCAGCCCCACTGGGATACAGGGATACGAGCAGTACTTC
TRBJ1-1 . TRBV6-6 . CASSYSPKGPGSEAFF TGTGCCAGCAGTTACTCTCCCAAGGGCCCCGGGAGTGAAGCTTTCTTT
TRBJ2-2 . TRBV6-1 . CASSEGTAYGELFF TGTGCCAGCAGTGAAGGGACAGCTTACGGGGAGCTGTTTTTT
TRBJ2-4 . TRBV30 TRBD2 CAWSILSGRRDIQYF TGTGCCTGGAGTATATTAAGCGGGAGAAGGGACATTCAGTACTTC
TRBJ2-3 . TRBV7-7 . CASSLSIAIDTQYF TGTGCTAGCAGCTTAAGCATAGCGATAGATACGCAGTATTTT
TRBJ2-5 . TRBV19 TRBD2 CASGSGRANETQYF TGTGCCAGTGGTAGCGGGAGGGCCAATGAGACCCAGTACTTC
TRBJ2-7 . TRBV4-1 TRBD2 CASSRFRTSGRLYLYEQYF TGCGCCAGCAGCCGCTTCCGGACTAGCGGGAGATTATACCTCTACGAGCAGTACTTC
TRBJ2-7 . TRBV10-1 TRBD2 CASSDPRGSTYEQYF TGCGCCAGCAGTGACCCACGCGGGAGTACCTACGAGCAGTACTTC
TRBJ2-7 . TRBV29-1 . CSVDGGDSYEQYF TGCAGCGTAGACGGAGGGGACTCCTACGAGCAGTACTTC
TRBJ2-4 . TRBV7-3 TRBD1 CASSRGGTGDIQYF TGTGCCAGCAGCCGGGGCGGGACAGGGGACATTCAGTACTTC
TRBJ1-4 once TRBV4-1 . CASSQHTTEGVFNEKLFF TGCGCCAGCAGCCAACACACGACAGAGGGGGTATTCAATGAAAAACTGTTTTTT
TRBJ2-2 . TRBV4-1 . CASSPTGYTGELFF TGCGCCAGCAGCCCTACAGGGTACACCGGGGAGCTGTTTTTT
TRBJ2-1 . TRBV7-2 . CASSLTASYNEQFF TGTGCCAGCAGCTTGACAGCTTCCTACAATGAGCAGTTCTTC
TRBJ2-1 . TRBV30 TRBD2 CAWSFGTIIAPYNEQFF TGTGCCTGGAGCTTCGGGACTATAATAGCCCCTTACAATGAGCAGTTCTTC
TRBJ2-7 . TRBV19 TRBD1 CASSIRDRGYEQYF TGTGCCAGTAGTATCCGAGACAGGGGCTACGAGCAGTACTTC
TRBJ1-3 . TRBV18 TRBD1 CASSQRQGLSGNTIYF TGTGCCAGCTCACAAAGACAGGGACTCTCTGGAAACACCATATATTTT
TRBJ1-4 many TRBV9 . CASSVESSYRGEELFF TGTGCCAGCAGCGTAGAGTCTAGTTATCGGGGGGAGGAACTGTTTTTT
TRBJ1-2 . TRBV29-1 . CSVEDLQGYYGYTF TGCAGCGTTGAAGATCTACAGGGATACTATGGCTACACCTTC
TRBJ2-1 once TRBV19 TRBD2 CASSNTAGTSGRAGGSYNEQFF TGTGCCAGTAGTAACACCGCCGGGACTAGCGGGAGGGCCGGGGGGTCCTACAATGAGCAGTTCTTC
TRBJ2-7 . TRBV23-1 . CASSADWIRYEQYF TGCGCCAGCAGCGCCGACTGGATACGCTACGAGCAGTACTTC
TRBJ2-3 . TRBV5-4 TRBD1 CASSLKGQGSSTQYF TGTGCCAGCAGCTTGAAGGGACAGGGGAGTAGTACGCAGTATTTT
TRBJ2-1 . TRBV5-4 . CASSPSDSHNGQFF TGTGCCAGCAGCCCCAGTGACAGTCACAATGGGCAGTTCTTC